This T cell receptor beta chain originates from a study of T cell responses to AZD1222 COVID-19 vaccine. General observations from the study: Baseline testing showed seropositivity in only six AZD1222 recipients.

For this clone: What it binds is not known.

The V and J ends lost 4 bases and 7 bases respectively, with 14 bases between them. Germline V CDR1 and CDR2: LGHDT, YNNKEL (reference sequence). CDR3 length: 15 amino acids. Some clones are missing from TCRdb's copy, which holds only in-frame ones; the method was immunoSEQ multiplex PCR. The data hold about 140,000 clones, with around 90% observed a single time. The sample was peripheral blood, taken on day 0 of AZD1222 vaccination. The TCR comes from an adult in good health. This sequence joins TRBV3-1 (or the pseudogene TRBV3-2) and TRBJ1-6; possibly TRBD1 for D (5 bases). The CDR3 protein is CASSRSGTGNSPLHF. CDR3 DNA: TGTGCCAGCAGCCGCTCCGGGACCGGGAATTCACCCCTCCACTTT.